These 23 T cell receptor beta chains were all obtained from the same sample, sequenced in a study of blood T cell repertoires in COVID-19. Sequenced by immunoSEQ multiplex PCR; TCRdb stores in-frame clones only, minus some. The sample yields a few hundred thousand clones, 86% seen once. Material: peripheral blood. The receptor set was obtained from a man aged 25-45 years with active or convalescent COVID-19.

The chain employs TRBV19 and TRBJ1-1; D ambiguous. Germline CDR1 LNHDA, CDR2 SQIVND (reference sequence). Trimming left V 5 bases short and J 0 bases short, with 7 bases between. This CDR3 has 13 residues. The DNA of the CDR3 is TGTGCCAGTAGTCTCCTTATGAACACTGAAGCTTTCTTT. Translation: CASSLLMNTEAFF.

This rearrangement joins TRBV7-9 to TRBJ1-5, with a tentative D call TRBD1 (6 bases). The CDR3 runs to 14 residues. With 5 bases removed from V and 6 bases from J, the gap between germline ends came to 14 bases. Germline V lookup: CDR1 SEHNR, CDR2 FQNEAQ (reference sequence). The CDR3 reads CASSHSGEGQPQHF. As DNA, the CDR3 is TGTGCCAGCAGCCATTCAGGGGAGGGTCAGCCCCAGCATTTT.

The V call is TRBV30, the J call TRBJ2-5, with 9 bases lining up with TRBD2. The CDR3 runs 12 residues. The germline gives CDR1 GTSNPN, CDR2 SVGIG (reference sequence). Trimming at V came to 5 bases and at J to 4 bases, leaving 2 bases not matched to a gene. The CDR3 loop is CAWGLALETQYF. CDR3 nucleotides: TGTGCCTGGGGACTAGCGCTAGAGACCCAGTACTTC. The entire variable domain, with the rest obtained from reference TRBV30 and TRBJ2-5, is as follows: SQTIHQWPATLVQPVGSPLSLECTVEGTSNPNLYWYRQAAGRGLQLLFYSVGIGQISSEVPQNLSASRPQDRQFILSSKKLLLSDSGFYLCAWGLALETQYFGPGTRLLVL.

The chain employs TRBV10-2 and TRBJ1-2; no reliable D call. Trimming cost V 4 bases and J 8 bases, with 14 bases left between them. The CDR3 is 13 residues long. The V gene's germline CDR1 is WSHSY and CDR2 SAAADI. The CDR3 DNA sequence: TGCGCCAGCAGTGCTGGGGAGGTAGGAGGCTACACCTTC. Translation: CASSAGEVGGYTF.

V is TRBV2 and J is TRBJ2-3; tentatively, D is TRBD1 (5 bases). This CDR3 comprises 14 residues. Germline loops: CDR1 SNHLY, CDR2 FYNNEI. Trimming removed 8 bases at V and 0 bases at J, with 12 bases between. The CDR3 spells CASGRQSSTDTQYF. The CDR3 DNA sequence: TGTGCCAGCGGACGACAGTCTAGCACAGATACGCAGTATTTT.

The chain couples TRBV10-3 to TRBJ1-5; no clear D gene. Per the germline V gene, CDR1 is ENHRY and CDR2 is SYGVKD. Between the trimmed V and J ends, which lost 8 bases and 0 bases, there was a span of 5 bases. The CDR3 extends over 12 amino acids. The CDR3 region has the DNA TGTGCCATCTCAGATAGCAATCAGCCCCAGCATTTT. Its protein is CAISDSNQPQHF.

This chain connects TRBV29-1 to TRBJ1-1; maybe TRBD1 (6 bases). The CDR3 spans 16 residues. Germline-derived CDR1 and CDR2 are SQVTM and ANQGSEA. The V and J ends lost 7 bases and 1 base respectively, with 22 bases between them. CDR3: CSGRFFEGTPNTEAFF. The CDR3 DNA sequence: TGCAGCGGCCGTTTTTTTGAGGGGACACCGAACACTGAAGCTTTCTTT.

This clone was counted once. The chain links TRBV5-8 to TRBJ1-2; D unclear. V lost 5 bases and J 4 bases, leaving 12 bases between the germline ends. The CDR3 extends over 13 amino acids. Germline V CDR1 and CDR2: SGHTS, YDEGEE. Here the CDR3 reads CASRSGSFYGYTF. The CDR3 nucleotides are TGTGCCAGCAGGTCCGGGAGCTTCTATGGCTACACCTTC.

This clone was counted only a few times. This chain connects TRBV18 to TRBJ1-2; TRBD1 matches 7 bases. Germline loops: CDR1 KGHSH, CDR2 LQKENI. Trimming removed 6 bases from V and 6 bases from J; junction bases left unmatched: 10. This CDR3 is built from 14 residues. CDR3 in amino acids: CASSRDSTFNGYTF. The CDR3 nucleotides read TGTGCCAGCTCCCGGGACAGCACGTTTAATGGCTACACCTTC.

The chain combines TRBV7-2 with TRBJ2-7, with 15 nucleotides matching TRBD2. Trimming removed 5 bases from V and 6 bases from J; junction bases left unmatched: 11. Per germline, CDR1 SGHTA and CDR2 FQGNSA. The CDR3 runs to 17 residues. The CDR3 sequence: CASSDTGLAGGIGEQYF. DNA of the CDR3: TGTGCCAGCAGCGATACGGGACTAGCGGGGGGAATCGGCGAGCAGTACTTC.

The chain employs TRBV7-2 and TRBJ2-1; the match to TRBD2 covers 9 bases. J lost 3 bases, V lost 3 bases, and 6 bases had no gene match. The germline gives CDR1 SGHTA, CDR2 FQGNSA. The CDR3 totals 16 residues. CDR3 nucleotides: TGTGCCAGCAGCTTTGGGGCTAGCGGGAACTACAATGAGCAGTTCTTC. Translated: CASSFGASGNYNEQFF. The entire variable domain, with the rest obtained from reference TRBV7-2 and TRBJ2-1, is as follows: GAGVSQSPSNKVTEKGKDVELRCDPISGHTALYWYRQSLGQGLEFLIYFQGNSAPDKSGLPSDRFSAERTGGSVSTLTIQRTQQEDSAVYLCASSFGASGNYNEQFFGPGTRLTVL.

V gene TRBV28 combines with J gene TRBJ1-6, with 8 bases matching TRBD1. Germline lookup yields CDR1 MDHEN and CDR2 SYDVKM. After removal of 5 bases from V and 8 bases from J, the junction contained 20 bases not matched to a gene. The CDR3 has 19 amino acids. CDR3 bases: TGTGCCAGCAGTCAAACAGGGGGTACTGCATCCTCTTATCATTCACCCCTCCACTTT. Translation gives CASSQTGGTASSYHSPLHF.

The chain couples TRBV11-2 to TRBJ1-4; the D is unclear. V shed 3 bases and J shed 4 bases, with 9 bases lying between them. The CDR3 consists of 14 residues. Germline V gene data show CDR1 as SGHAT and CDR2 as FQNNGV. CDR3 DNA: TGTGCCAGCAGCTTTTCCAGTAATAATGAAAAACTGTTTTTT. Protein: CASSFSSNNEKLFF.

V usage is TRBV5-3 and J usage is TRBJ2-5; TRBD2 matches 7 bases. TRBV5-3 is placed among ORFs of uncertain function. The CDR3 loop spans 13 amino acids. With 4 bases clipped from V and 3 bases from J, the junction kept 3 bases outside the gene matches. The CDR3 region has the DNA TGTGCCAGAAGCAGGACTAGGGAAGAGACCCAGTACTTC. Protein product: CARSRTREETQYF.

The rearrangement uses TRBV2 and TRBJ1-3; D remains unclear. Trimming left V 4 bases short and J 8 bases short, with 12 bases between. CDR3 length: 13 residues. Germline lookup yields CDR1 SNHLY and CDR2 FYNNEI. Here the CDR3 reads CASSGTGTDTIYF. In DNA form, the CDR3 reads TGTGCCAGCAGTGGCACCGGTACGGACACCATATATTTT.

The chain is built from TRBV5-5 and TRBJ2-3; no definite D call. Germline V gene data show CDR1 as SGHKS and CDR2 as YYEKEE (reference sequence). Trimming removed 4 bases at V and 1 base at J, with 16 bases between. This CDR3 has 16 amino acids. CDR3 nucleotide sequence: TGTGCCAGCAGCACGGCACAGTTGTTTGGCACAGATACGCAGTATTTT. Protein product: CASSTAQLFGTDTQYF.

The rearrangement links TRBV5-1 to TRBJ2-7; 7 bases are a match to TRBD1. The CDR3 consists of 15 residues. Germline V gene sequence: CDR1 SGHRS, CDR2 YFSETQ. V trimming: 4 bases; J trimming: 5 bases; junction bases outside the gene matches: 12. CDR3 DNA sequence: TGCGCCAGCAGCATGCCGGGACAGCGTAGTGACGAGCAGTACTTC. Residues: CASSMPGQRSDEQYF.

The CDR3 sequence: CARSFKDEVASQYF. In nucleotides, the CDR3 is TGTGCCAGAAGCTTTAAAGACGAAGTAGCGTCCCAGTACTTC. The genes are TRBV5-3 and TRBJ2-5, with D perhaps matching TRBD2 (5 bases). TRBV5-3 is an ORF for which the function is uncertain. CDR3 length: 14 residues. Deletions cut 2 bases from V and 9 bases from J, with 17 bases between.

This clone has just one count. The chain combines TRBV3-1 (or the pseudogene TRBV3-2) with TRBJ2-5, with 9 bases identical to TRBD2. The trim removed 0 bases at V and 5 bases at J, leaving 10 bases unmatched. Germline values: CDR1 LGHDT, CDR2 YNNKEL (reference sequence). The CDR3 totals 17 residues. Here the CDR3 reads CASSQDRGGAVYETQYF. The DNA for the CDR3 is TGTGCCAGCAGCCAAGATCGCGGGGGGGCCGTTTACGAGACCCAGTACTTC.

The chain joins TRBV15 to TRBJ1-6; 7 bases match TRBD1. This CDR3 has 17 amino acids. Germline V gives CDR1 LNHNV, CDR2 YYDKDF (reference sequence). V shed 0 bases, J shed 5 bases, and the junction held 7 bases outside the gene matches. CDR3 protein: CATSRDAGQANNSPLHF. The CDR3 DNA is TGTGCCACCAGCAGAGATGCCGGACAGGCGAATAATTCACCCCTCCACTTT.

V is TRBV6-5 and J is TRBJ2-6; D remains unclear. Germline-derived CDR1 and CDR2 are MNHEY and SVGAGI. CDR3 length: 15 amino acids. The V end was cut by 5 bases, the J end by 4 bases, with 12 bases between. In nucleotides, the CDR3 is TGTGCCAGCAGTAAGGAAAACGGGGGGGCCAACGTCCTGACTTTC. This sequence encodes CASSKENGGANVLTF.

The gene calls are TRBV7-6 and TRBJ2-5, with D tentatively TRBD2 (5 bases). CDR3 length: 15 residues. Germline V gene data show CDR1 as SGHVS and CDR2 as FNYEAQ. V lost 7 bases, J lost 2 bases, and 17 bases lay in between. CDR3 nucleotide sequence: TGTGCCAGCATCCTCGTCCCGGACTTGCAAGAGACCCAGTACTTC. Encoded protein: CASILVPDLQETQYF.

This sequence joins TRBV13 and TRBJ2-5; D is possibly TRBD1 (6 bases). Germline-derived CDR1 and CDR2 are PRHDT and FYEKMQ (reference sequence). The ends were cut back, 2 bases at V and 13 bases at J, with 17 bases in the middle. The CDR3 is made up of 13 amino acids. CDR3 coding DNA: TGTGCCAGCAGCTTAAGCTTGGCAGGGGAAGGGTACTTC. It encodes CASSLSLAGEGYF.